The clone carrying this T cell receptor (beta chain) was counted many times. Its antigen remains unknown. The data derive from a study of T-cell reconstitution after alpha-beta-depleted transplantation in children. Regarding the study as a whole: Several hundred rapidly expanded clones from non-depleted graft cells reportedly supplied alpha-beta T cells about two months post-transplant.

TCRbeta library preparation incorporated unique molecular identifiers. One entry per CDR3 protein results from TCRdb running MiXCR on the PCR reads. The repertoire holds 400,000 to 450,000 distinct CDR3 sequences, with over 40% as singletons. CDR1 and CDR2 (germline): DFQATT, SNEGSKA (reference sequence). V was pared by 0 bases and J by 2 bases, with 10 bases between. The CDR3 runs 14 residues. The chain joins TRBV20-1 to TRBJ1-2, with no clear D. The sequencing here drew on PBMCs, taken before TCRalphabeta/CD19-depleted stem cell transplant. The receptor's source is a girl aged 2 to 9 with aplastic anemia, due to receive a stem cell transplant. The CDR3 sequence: CSARDRSGNYGYTF. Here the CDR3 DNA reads TGCAGTGCTAGAGACAGGTCCGGGAACTATGGCTACACCTTC.